A selection of T cell receptor beta chains follows, all from one sample in a study of shared clonotypes between healthy human individuals. Only in-frame clones appear in the TCRdb table, and some are missing; sequencing was by immunoSEQ multiplex PCR. This sample has about 670,000 clones, with less than 80% found just once. The specimen sequenced was memory CD4+ T cells sorted from blood. The source of these receptors is a woman aged 25 to 39 in good health. CDR3s leave out the opening cysteine and the closing phenylalanine or tryptophan.

CDR3: ASSSRGLPYNEQF
V: TRBV7-9
length: 13
J: TRBJ2-1

CDR3: ASTRAGARYEQY
V: TRBV7-9
length: 12
J: TRBJ2-7

CDR3: ATSRVPAGGGNNEQF
V: TRBV15
length: 15
J: TRBJ2-1

CDR3: ASSLGGATNGYT
V: TRBV11-2
length: 12
J: TRBJ1-2

CDR3: ASSSQGYEQY
V: TRBV5-1
length: 10
J: TRBJ2-7

CDR3: ASSPVSGRRTDTQY
V: TRBV19
length: 14
J: TRBJ2-3

CDR3: ASSESRYEQY
V: TRBV6-1
length: 10
J: TRBJ2-7

CDR3: ASSLRADLTDTQY
V: TRBV5-4
length: 13
J: TRBJ2-3

CDR3: ASSDPGSGRDNEQF
V: TRBV25-1
length: 14
J: TRBJ2-1

CDR3: ASSPGQAIYNEQF
V: TRBV5-1
length: 13
J: TRBJ2-1

CDR3: ASSGGTVSGNTIY
V: TRBV5-1
length: 13
J: TRBJ1-3

CDR3: ASSLLQGQGDTQY
V: TRBV5-1
length: 13
J: TRBJ2-3

CDR3: ASSPPGEFAKNIQY
V: TRBV18
length: 14
J: TRBJ2-4

CDR3: ASSLNLGSSDEQY
V: TRBV5-1
length: 13
J: TRBJ2-7

CDR3: ASSDGGSTYEQY
V: TRBV10-2
length: 12
J: TRBJ2-7

CDR3: ASSPQGLAGRAGSYEQY
V: TRBV19
length: 17
J: TRBJ2-7

CDR3: ASSYTRTGGYEQY
V: TRBV6-6
length: 13
J: TRBJ2-7

CDR3: ASSLVGTGPYEQY
V: TRBV5-6
length: 13
J: TRBJ2-7

CDR3: ASSNLFLSSYEQY
V: TRBV28
length: 13
J: TRBJ2-7

CDR3: ASSVGGGTGELF
V: TRBV2
length: 12
J: TRBJ2-2

CDR3: ASSFISGDTQY
V: TRBV11-2
length: 11
J: TRBJ2-3

CDR3: ASSFYQKAGGLGELF
V: TRBV7-6
length: 15
J: TRBJ2-2

CDR3: ASSLKRQIISGNTIY
V: TRBV7-9
length: 15
J: TRBJ1-3

CDR3: ASSLLGQGGLGTQY
V: TRBV7-6
length: 14
J: TRBJ2-3

CDR3: ASSHKALTYEQY
V: TRBV11-2
length: 12
J: TRBJ2-7

CDR3: ASSLSSSGNYEQY
V: TRBV27
length: 13
J: TRBJ2-7

CDR3: ASSLRGDSYEQY
V: TRBV7-9
length: 12
J: TRBJ2-7

CDR3: ASSYTAWGRNNEQF
V: TRBV6-5
length: 14
J: TRBJ2-1

CDR3: ASSRGGSSYEQY
V: TRBV28
length: 12
J: TRBJ2-7

CDR3: ASSPRPGLAGGMGWNEQF
V: TRBV4-1
length: 18
J: TRBJ2-1